Shown below are 25 T cell receptor beta chains from a single sample sequenced in a study of identical twins. TCRdb fed the 5' RACE reads into MiXCR, producing one record per CDR3 protein. This repertoire shows roughly 220,000 distinct CDR3 sequences, 6.5% found once; its top ten account for more than 14%. These data were also filed under a second study, of T cells expressing NK-cell markers.

The sample consisted of CD8+ T cells sorted from blood. These receptors all come from a woman aged 18 to 35 in good health.

This clonotype came up a few times. The chain employs TRBV11-1 and TRBJ2-1; 11 nucleotides align to TRBD2. V shed 0 bases, J shed 5 bases, and the junction held 9 bases outside the gene matches. This CDR3 is 18 amino acids long. Germline V gives CDR1 SGHAT, CDR2 FQDESV (reference sequence). The CDR3 loop reads CASSLAVTSGKPNNEQFF. CDR3 nucleotides: TGTGCCAGCAGCTTAGCGGTGACTAGCGGGAAGCCCAACAATGAGCAGTTCTTC.

The chain has TRBV7-2 and TRBJ1-1, with D uncertain. The CDR3 covers 15 residues. The V gene's germline CDR1 is SGHTA and CDR2 FQGNSA. Trimming left V 5 bases short and J 1 base short, with 14 bases between. The CDR3 DNA follows: TGTGCCAGCAGCGCCGTCCCGGACCCGAACACTGAAGCTTTCTTT. This codes for CASSAVPDPNTEAFF. Complete variable domain (other parts from reference TRBV7-2 and TRBJ1-1): GAGVSQSPSNKVTEKGKDVELRCDPISGHTALYWYRQSLGQGLEFLIYFQGNSAPDKSGLPSDRFSAERTGGSVSTLTIQRTQQEDSAVYLCASSAVPDPNTEAFFGQGTRLTVV.

This clonotype has just a few counts. This sequence joins TRBV14 and TRBJ2-7; no clear D gene. Trimming took 0 bases from V and 0 from J, leaving 9 bases between them. From germline, CDR1 is SGHDN and CDR2 FVKESK. This CDR3 is 15 amino acids long. CDR3 sequence (DNA): TGTGCCAGCAGCCAAGATCATGGTAACTCCTACGAGCAGTACTTC. It is translated as CASSQDHGNSYEQYF.

Concerning this clonotype itself: Sequence at one end of the junction differs from germline and may be a read error. The chain uses TRBV7-9 and TRBJ2-7; 14 bases agree with TRBD2. CDR1 SEHNR and CDR2 FQNEAQ come from the germline V gene (reference sequence). The CDR3 is 14 amino acids. CDR3 in DNA: TGTGCCGGCAGCGCGGGACTAGCGGGGGAGGAGCAGTACTTC. Translation gives CAGSAGLAGEEQYF.

In this sample, this clonotype turned up many times. The V gene is TRBV29-1, the J gene TRBJ2-5; D might be TRBD1 or TRBD2, each matching 5 bases. This CDR3 region has 12 residues. Germline values: CDR1 SQVTM, CDR2 ANQGSEA. The V and J ends lost 7 bases and 4 bases respectively, with 13 bases between them. CDR3 DNA sequence: TGCAGCGCATCCGGGACGGGAGAGACCCAGTACTTC. Amino acids: CSASGTGETQYF.

The V and J genes are TRBV6-1 and TRBJ2-7; D is ambiguous. CDR1 and CDR2 from the germline V gene are MNHNS and SASEGT. V lost 0 bases to trimming and J lost 2 bases, with 14 bases between them. This CDR3 spans 16 amino acids. CDR3 protein: CASSEAGRFYAYEQYF. CDR3 sequence (DNA): TGTGCCAGCAGTGAAGCGGGTAGGTTTTACGCCTACGAGCAGTACTTC.

This clonotype occurred a few times. V gene TRBV7-9 combines with J gene TRBJ2-1, with D possibly being TRBD2 (6 bases). Germline CDR1 SEHNR, CDR2 FQNEAQ (reference sequence). This CDR3 is 12 amino acids long. V was trimmed by 4 bases and J by 5 bases, leaving 6 bases between them. Written as DNA, the CDR3 is TGTGCCAGCAGCTGGACTAACAATGAGCAGTTCTTC. Translated, it gives CASSWTNNEQFF.

This clonotype turned up a few times. The chain is built from TRBV12-3 or TRBV12-4 and TRBJ2-1, with D maybe TRBD2 (6 bases). The CDR3 is 18 residues long. The germline V and J ends were trimmed by 6 bases and 6 bases, with 27 bases remaining between them. The DNA for the CDR3 is TGTGCCAGCAGCCTTACCCAGGTCGGGGGAACTCTTTCCAATGAGCAGTTCTTC. It codes for CASSLTQVGGTLSNEQFF.

This clonotype was recorded many times. This chain joins TRBV20-1 and TRBJ2-3; 9 positions match TRBD2. There are 15 residues in the CDR3. V lost 0 bases and J lost 4; bases outside the gene matches: 5. The germline CDR1 and CDR2 sequences are DFQATT and SNEGSKA (reference sequence). This CDR3 reads CSARDGLAKSDTQYF. The CDR3 DNA reads as TGCAGTGCTAGAGATGGACTAGCGAAGTCAGATACGCAGTATTTT.

Ten or more counts support this clonotype. This chain joins TRBV6-2 or TRBV6-3 and TRBJ2-7; TRBD2 aligns across 8 bases. Germline V gene sequence: CDR1 MNHEY, CDR2 SVGEGT. With V trimmed by 2 bases and J by 13 bases, 13 bases remained unmatched. The CDR3 is 14 residues long. This CDR3 is CASSYLAGTSERYF. In DNA form, the CDR3 reads TGTGCCAGCAGTTACCTCGCTGGGACTAGTGAGCGATACTTC.

The table lists this clonotype with a few counts. The rearrangement joins TRBV4-1 to TRBJ2-4; D remains ambiguous. CDR3 length equals 16 residues. The germline gives CDR1 MGHRA, CDR2 YSYEKL. The V end was cut by 2 bases, the J end by 6 bases, with 17 bases between. CDR3 region: CASSQLWGFSRNIQYF. Written as DNA, the CDR3 is TGCGCCAGCAGCCAACTATGGGGTTTCTCGAGAAACATTCAGTACTTC.

In this sample, this clonotype turned up many times. This chain joins TRBV7-8 and TRBJ2-7, with D tentatively TRBD1 or TRBD2 (5 bases each). The germline gives CDR1 SGHVS, CDR2 FQNEAQ. The CDR3 is 12 amino acids. The V end was cut by 5 bases, the J end by 6 bases, with 11 bases between. This CDR3 reads CASSPGRLEQYF. The CDR3 DNA reads as TGTGCCAGCAGCCCGGGGCGACTCGAGCAGTACTTC.

This chain connects TRBV10-3 to TRBJ2-3; 7 positions agree with TRBD2. CDR3 length: 15 amino acids. The J segment lost 0 bases and the V segment lost 9 bases, leaving 9 bases of the junction unmatched. Germline V gene sequence: CDR1 ENHRY, CDR2 SYGVKD. This CDR3 is CAIGDPAGSTDTQYF. The CDR3 DNA reads TGTGCCATAGGGGATCCAGCGGGGAGCACAGATACGCAGTATTTT.

This clonotype was seen a handful of times. The V gene is TRBV4-1, the J gene TRBJ2-7; tentative D call: TRBD1 (6 bases). V lost 5 bases to trimming and J lost 3 bases, with 17 bases between them. Per the germline V gene, CDR1 is MGHRA and CDR2 is YSYEKL. The CDR3 is made up of 15 amino acids. CDR3 sequence: CASSAYRAPNYEQYF. CDR3 DNA sequence: TGCGCCAGCAGCGCTTACAGGGCTCCCAACTACGAGCAGTACTTC.

This clonotype was counted many times. The chain recombines TRBV10-3 with TRBJ2-7; D remains unclear. Germline V gene lookup returns CDR1 ENHRY and CDR2 SYGVKD. V gave up 11 bases and J gave up 0 bases, with 17 bases separating them. The CDR3 loop spans 14 amino acids. The CDR3 DNA reads TGTGCCCCCAACCCCCATAAAAGCTCCTACGAGCAGTACTTC. This gives the protein CAPNPHKSSYEQYF.

This clonotype turned up a few times. The chain couples TRBV27 to TRBJ2-7; tentatively, D is TRBD1 (5 bases). V lost 3 bases and J lost 5, with 11 bases in between. This CDR3 spans 13 amino acids. From germline, CDR1 is MNHEY and CDR2 SMNVEV (reference sequence). CDR3 region: CASSFRAVNEQYF. For the CDR3, the DNA is TGTGCCAGCAGTTTCAGGGCTGTGAACGAGCAGTACTTC.

In this sample, this clonotype turned up many times. The CDR3: CSARDGGNQPQHF. The CDR3 DNA sequence: TGCAGTGCTAGAGATGGGGGGAATCAGCCCCAGCATTTT. The V call is TRBV20-1, the J call TRBJ1-5, with D possibly TRBD1 on 5 matching bases. The V gene lost 0 bases and the J gene lost 4 bases, with 7 bases spanning the gap. The CDR3 sequence is 13 residues long. Looked up from germline, CDR1 is DFQATT and CDR2 is SNEGSKA (reference sequence).

Notes on this clonotype: A much larger clone differs by one base, so this may be a read error. The chain links TRBV5-8 to TRBJ2-1; D is unclear. This CDR3 has 8 residues. Trimming removed 7 bases at V and 8 bases at J, with 1 base between. In germline, CDR1 is SGHTS, CDR2 YDEGEE. The CDR3 here is CASDEQFF. CDR3 DNA sequence: TGTGCCAGCGATGAGCAGTTCTTC.

This clonotype appeared a few times. The chain couples TRBV13 to TRBJ1-6, with 10 nucleotides matching TRBD1. The CDR3 sequence is 14 residues long. The V and J ends lost 5 bases and 13 bases, in that order; junction bases with no gene match: 8. Germline V gene sequence: CDR1 PRHDT, CDR2 FYEKMQ (reference sequence). The CDR3 here is CASSLGQGPAPLHF. The CDR3 DNA is TGTGCCAGCAGCCTGGGACAGGGGCCTGCCCCCCTCCACTTT.

DNA for the CDR3: TGCAGTGCTAGAGACGGAACTGAAGCTTTCTTT. Translated: CSARDGTEAFF. This rearrangement joins TRBV20-1 to TRBJ1-1; D gene unclear. CDR3 length: 11 amino acids. The V end lost 0 bases, the J end lost 5 bases, and 4 bases lay between the germline ends. The germline gives CDR1 DFQATT, CDR2 SNEGSKA (reference sequence).

In its sample, this clonotype was seen many times. V is TRBV28 and J is TRBJ2-1; D possibly corresponds to TRBD2 (6 bases). Germline CDR1 and CDR2: MDHEN and SYDVKM. The V end lost 8 bases, the J end lost 0 bases, and 17 bases lay between the germline ends. The CDR3 runs 16 residues. This CDR3 reads CASGGTSRSSYNEQFF. The CDR3 DNA sequence: TGTGCCAGCGGCGGGACTTCCCGAAGCTCCTACAATGAGCAGTTCTTC.

In its sample, this clonotype was seen a few times. This chain uses TRBV27 with TRBJ2-2; no clear D. With 2 bases removed from V and 8 bases from J, the gap between germline ends came to 6 bases. Germline assignment: CDR1 MNHEY and CDR2 SMNVEV (reference sequence). The CDR3 is made up of 12 amino acids. In nucleotides, the CDR3 is TGTGCCAGCAGTTTACAATTAGGGGAGCTGTTTTTT. Translated, it gives CASSLQLGELFF.

The rearrangement links TRBV3-1 to TRBJ2-3; D is perhaps TRBD1 or TRBD2 (5 bases each). Trimming removed 0 bases at V and 2 bases at J, with 9 bases between. The CDR3 runs 15 residues. In germline, CDR1 is LGHDT, CDR2 YNNKEL (reference sequence). The CDR3 DNA reads as TGTGCCAGCAGCCAAGACGGGGCAATCACAGATACGCAGTATTTT. Its protein is CASSQDGAITDTQYF.

This clonotype has more than one count but fewer than ten. The chain joins TRBV20-1 to TRBJ1-1; D gene ambiguous. Germline-derived CDR1 and CDR2 are DFQATT and SNEGSKA (reference sequence). Trimming left V 8 bases short and J 4 bases short, with 14 bases between. This CDR3 spans 12 amino acids. The CDR3: CSTPPLGTEAFF. The CDR3 region has the DNA TGCAGTACCCCACCGCTGGGCACTGAAGCTTTCTTT.

This clonotype has more than one count but fewer than ten. The rearrangement uses TRBV21-1 and TRBJ1-1. TRBV21-1 is deemed a pseudogene. The CDR3 consists of 15 residues. This CDR3 reads CASSFHIEPNTEAFF. The CDR3 DNA is TGTGCCAGCAGCTTCCACATCGAACCGAACACTGAAGCTTTCTTT.